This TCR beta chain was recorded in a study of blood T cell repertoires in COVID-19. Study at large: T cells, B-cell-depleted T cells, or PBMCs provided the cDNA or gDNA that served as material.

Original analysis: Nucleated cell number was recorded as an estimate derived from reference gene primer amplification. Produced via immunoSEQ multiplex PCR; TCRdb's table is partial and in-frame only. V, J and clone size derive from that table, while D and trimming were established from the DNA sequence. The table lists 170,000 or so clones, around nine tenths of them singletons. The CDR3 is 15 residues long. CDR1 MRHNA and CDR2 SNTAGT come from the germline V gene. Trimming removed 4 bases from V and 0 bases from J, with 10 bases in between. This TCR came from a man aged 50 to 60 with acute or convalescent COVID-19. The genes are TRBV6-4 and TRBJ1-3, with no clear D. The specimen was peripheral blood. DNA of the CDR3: TGTGCCAGCAGTGGCAACTTCGACTCTGGAAACACCATATATTTT. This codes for CASSGNFDSGNTIYF.